Included here is one T cell receptor (beta chain) sequence, with context. Its antigen remains unknown. The data were obtained in a study of T-cell reconstitution after alpha-beta-depleted transplantation in children. Unique molecular identifiers tagged the TCRbeta library. TCRdb recomputed calls from the PCR reads with MiXCR, one row per CDR3 protein. The repertoire holds around 450,000 distinct CDR3 sequences, with roughly a tenth as singletons. CDR1 and CDR2 from the germline V gene are MGHRA and YSYEKL. J lost 3 bases, V lost 2 bases, and 4 bases had no gene match. The CDR3 has 16 amino acids. Whole-study findings and limits: Reported findings indicate that, about two months after transplant, alpha-beta T cells came from several hundred expanded clones, which were derived from non-depleted graft cells.

This TCR was recovered from a child aged 2-15 years with inherited bone marrow failure, due to receive a stem cell transplant. This chain links TRBV4-1 with TRBJ2-7; 13 nucleotides line up with TRBD2. The sample consisted of PBMCs, taken before TCRalphabeta/CD19-depleted stem cell transplant. The CDR3, as DNA: TGCGCCAGCAGCCAAAAGGGACTAGCGGGACTCTACGAGCAGTACTTC. This sequence encodes CASSQKGLAGLYEQYF.